This TCR beta chain was captured in a study of blood T cell repertoires in COVID-19. At the level of the study: Collection of acute and convalescent COVID-19 samples took place in the United States, Italy and Spain. T cells, B-cell-depleted T cells, or PBMCs provided the cDNA or gDNA that served as material.

Repertoires were generated with immunoSEQ multiplex PCR, while TCRdb's copy carries only in-frame clones and drops some. This sample carries approximately 200,000 clones, around 88% of them seen once, and the ten largest clones take roughly 1.5%. This CDR3 contains 16 residues. Germline assignment: CDR1 MNHEY and CDR2 SMNVEV (reference sequence). V lost 3 bases and J 1 base, leaving 16 bases between the germline ends. The TCR originated in a man aged 18 to 30 with active or convalescent COVID-19. The chain combines TRBV27 with TRBJ2-7; tentatively, D is TRBD1 (5 bases). The sequenced sample consisted of peripheral blood. CDR3: CASSLSGDRRSYEQYF. The CDR3 DNA sequence: TGTGCCAGCAGTTTGAGTGGAGACAGACGATCCTACGAGCAGTACTTC.